This T cell receptor beta chain was sequenced in a study of siplizumab effects on memory and regulatory T cells. In regard to this clone: Its specificity is unknown.

Study results and limitations: To unstimulated subsets, only a minor fraction of alloreactive clones could be mapped. Naive T cells were seen as more diverse than memory cells and as major alloresponse contributors.

Profiled with immunoSEQ multiplex PCR; TCRdb holds only in-frame clones, not every one. This sample has some 100,000 clones; 93% occur once, and the top ten carry under 8.5%. The sample comprised CD8+ T cells sorted from blood. This receptor was obtained from a human donor in good health.

CDR3: CASSMIPRGGNQPQHF. The CDR3 DNA sequence: TGTGCCAGTAGTATGATCCCGAGGGGAGGCAATCAGCCCCAGCATTTT. This chain links TRBV19 with TRBJ1-5; D is possibly TRBD1 (5 bases). This CDR3 contains 16 residues. V was cut by 3 bases and J by 2 bases, with 14 bases left in between. Germline loops: CDR1 LNHDA, CDR2 SQIVND (reference sequence).